This T cell receptor (beta chain) appears in the sequencing data of a study of STAT3 mutations in large granular lymphocyte leukemia. The wider study: Among longitudinally sequenced T-LGLL patients, roughly half had canonical activating STAT3 mutations detected. Study-level results: In T-cell large granular lymphocyte leukemia, about half of patients showed multiple immunodominant subclonotypes. Sampling intervals varied between patients and samples. Clonal expansion was inferred from other time points because no sample existed at each clone's first appearance.

The CDR3 extends over 15 amino acids. Per germline, CDR1 KGHSH and CDR2 LQKENI. With 1 base removed from V and 10 bases from J, the gap between germline ends came to 14 bases. To note about this clone: The target antigen is unknown.

Around 41,000 productive templates were obtained per sample on average. Assay: immunoSEQ multiplex PCR; the TCRdb copy retains only in-frame clones and omits some. Of roughly 46,000 clones listed, about 81% were seen once; the top ten hold 0.43%. This receptor was obtained from a human donor with T large granular lymphocyte leukemia. Some clones in this sample may be carry-over from other donors' samples. V usage is TRBV18 and J usage is TRBJ1-6; D uncertain. The sample consisted of PBMCs. The CDR3 protein is CASSPLPGVESPLHF. CDR3 bases: TGTGCCAGCTCACCACTTCCCGGGGTAGAGTCACCCCTCCACTTT.